The 8 T cell receptor beta chains below all came from one sample that was sequenced in a study of blood T cell repertoires in COVID-19 (dated by TCRdb to between 2020 and 2021). Library prep was done by the immunoSEQ multiplex PCR assay. The table was pulled from immuneACCESS by TCRdb, which kept in-frame rearrangements only. Such tables lose some clones; where checked, under half of the loss comes from unresolved V genes, and the rest has no known cause. The sample table contains under 200,000 clones; only one count was recorded for about 82% of them. Around 7% of the sample belongs to the ten largest clones. Sequenced sample: peripheral blood. Receptors originate from a man aged 45-60 years with active or convalescent COVID-19.

The V gene is TRBV9, the J gene TRBJ1-5; tentatively, D is TRBD1 (5 bases). Germline CDR1 reads SGDLS; CDR2 reads YYNGEE. Trimming took off 0 bases at V and 4 bases at J, with 11 bases between the two ends. The CDR3 spans 15 residues. CDR3 bases: TGTGCCAGCAGCGTAGCCCCGACAGTTAATCAGCCCCAGCATTTT. Translated, it gives CASSVAPTVNQPQHF.

This chain links TRBV2 with TRBJ2-5; no clear D. The V end lost 6 bases, the J end lost 5 bases, and 10 bases lay between the germline ends. The CDR3 runs to 12 residues. Germline values: CDR1 SNHLY, CDR2 FYNNEI. The CDR3 coding sequence is TGTGCCAGCAGCCCGACAACGGAGACCCAGTACTTC. As protein: CASSPTTETQYF.

This clone was recorded once. The chain uses TRBV4-2 and TRBJ2-3; TRBD2 matches at 7 bases. V lost 4 bases, J lost 4 bases, and 2 bases stayed unmatched. The CDR3 sequence is 13 residues long. Germline CDR1 reads LGHNA; CDR2 reads YNFKEQ. The CDR3 sequence is CASSLAGADTQYF. CDR3 DNA: TGTGCCAGCAGCCTAGCGGGCGCAGATACGCAGTATTTT.

There are a few counts of this clone. V usage is TRBV11-3 and J usage is TRBJ2-3; 10 bases map to TRBD1. Unmatched junction bases numbered 2, after V lost 3 bases and J lost 2 bases. CDR1 and CDR2 (germline): SGHNT, YENEEA. This CDR3 comprises 15 residues. Here the CDR3 reads CASSFGTGATDTQYF. The CDR3, as DNA: TGTGCCAGCAGCTTTGGGACAGGGGCCACAGATACGCAGTATTTT.

The CDR3 DNA sequence: TGTGCCAGCCTGGGACACGGGATAGGCTACACCTTC. It encodes CASLGHGIGYTF. The rearrangement joins TRBV28 to TRBJ1-2; possibly TRBD1 for D (6 bases). Between the trimmed V and J ends, which lost 8 bases and 8 bases, there was a span of 15 bases. CDR1 is MDHEN, CDR2 SYDVKM, per germline. This CDR3 has 12 residues.

The gene calls are TRBV2 and TRBJ1-1; D ambiguous. Germline CDR1 and CDR2: SNHLY and FYNNEI. The CDR3 loop spans 14 amino acids. Between the trimmed V and J ends, which lost 4 bases and 0 bases, there was a span of 9 bases. CDR3 amino acids: CASSVDGMNTEAFF. CDR3 coding DNA: TGTGCCAGCAGTGTAGACGGGATGAACACTGAAGCTTTCTTT.

The chain recombines TRBV12-3 or TRBV12-4 with TRBJ2-7; D is unresolved. V was pared by 6 bases and J by 0 bases, with 9 bases between. CDR3 length: 13 amino acids. For the CDR3, the DNA is TGTGCCAGCAGCCCCGTTAACTCCTACGAGCAGTACTTC. As protein: CASSPVNSYEQYF.

The chain links TRBV25-1 to TRBJ2-2, with 10 bases aligning to TRBD2. This CDR3 contains 16 residues. Germline V CDR1 and CDR2: MGHDK, SYGVNS. Unmatched junction bases numbered 9, after V lost 8 bases and J lost 3 bases. This CDR3 reads CASSRRLAGDTGELFF. The CDR3 DNA sequence: TGTGCCAGCTCGAGACGGCTAGCGGGGGACACCGGGGAGCTGTTTTTT.